A selection of T cell receptor beta chains follows, all from one sample in a study of cytomegalovirus exposure and HLA in healthy donors. This table comes from immunoSEQ multiplex PCR, and its TCRdb copy is limited to in-frame clones, with some not included. Among 120,000 or so clones listed, approximately 81% were seen once. The sequenced sample consisted of PBMCs. Receptors originate from a man younger than 35 in good health and CMV-seronegative. The CDR3 runs from the conserved cysteine through the conserved F or W. D genes are given only for firm matches. Not every row has a clone size; where given, it reads once, few, many or a size class.

j_call | clone_size | d_call | v_call | cdr3_aa | cdr3_nt
TRBJ2-3 | . | . | TRBV10-1 | CASSDSGSDTQYF | TGCGCCAGCTCGGACTCGGGATCAGATACGCAGTATTTT
TRBJ1-2 | . | TRBD1 | TRBV6-5 | CASSSDRDRNYGYTF | TGTGCCAGCAGTTCAGACCGGGACAGGAACTATGGCTACACCTTC
TRBJ1-1 | . | . | TRBV7-9 | CSSSHRTGQNTEAFF | TGTTCCAGCAGCCACCGAACAGGACAAAACACTGAAGCTTTCTTT
TRBJ2-1 | . | TRBD1 | TRBV7-8 | CASSLNRGRNEQFF | TGTGCCAGCAGCTTAAACAGGGGGCGGAATGAGCAGTTCTTC
TRBJ1-2 | . | . | TRBV19 | CASNLRGGRNYGYTF | TGTGCCAGTAACCTGAGGGGGGGGCGGAACTATGGCTACACCTTC
TRBJ2-3 | once | . | TRBV27 | CASSFLLADTQYF | TGTGCCAGCAGTTTTTTATTAGCAGATACGCAGTATTTT
TRBJ1-3 | few | . | TRBV5-4 | CASSLAGTLGNTIYF | TGTGCCAGCAGCTTGGCAGGCACTCTTGGAAACACCATATATTTT
TRBJ1-5 | once | . | TRBV7-9 | CASSLAGRGQPQHF | TGTGCCAGCAGCTTAGCAGGGCGGGGCCAGCCCCAGCATTTT
TRBJ2-1 | . | . | TRBV27 | CASSKPGLAYNEQFF | TGTGCCAGCAGTAAGCCCGGCCTAGCCTACAATGAGCAGTTCTTC
TRBJ2-7 | . | TRBD2 | TRBV25-1 | CASSEVSSGAYEQYF | TGTGCCAGCAGTGAAGTTTCTAGCGGGGCCTACGAGCAGTACTTC
TRBJ1-5 | once | . | TRBV10-2 | CASSQGSNQPQHF | TGCGCCAGCAGTCAGGGGAGCAATCAGCCCCAGCATTTT
TRBJ1-1 | . | TRBD1 | TRBV18 | CASSPFATGTGGGTEAFF | TGTGCCAGCTCACCCTTCGCAACTGGGACAGGGGGCGGCACTGAAGCTTTCTTT
TRBJ2-7 | . | TRBD1 | TRBV4-2 | CASSQGTGAEQYF | TGTGCCAGCAGCCAAGGGACAGGGGCCGAGCAGTACTTC
TRBJ2-1 | . | TRBD2 | TRBV27 | CASSIGGTSGNNEQFF | TGTGCCAGCAGTATAGGCGGGACTAGCGGGAACAATGAGCAGTTCTTC
TRBJ2-2 | . | TRBD2 | TRBV4-1 | CASSQVGGAGELFF | TGCGCCAGCAGCCAAGTGGGGGGGGCCGGGGAGCTGTTTTTT
TRBJ2-2 | . | . | TRBV29-1 | CSVSAGLTGELFF | TGCAGCGTTTCCGCGGGACTGACCGGGGAGCTGTTTTTT
TRBJ2-1 | . | TRBD2 | TRBV27 | CASSRQLAGDINEQFF | TGTGCCAGCAGTCGCCAGCTAGCGGGAGATATTAATGAGCAGTTCTTC
TRBJ2-5 | . | TRBD2 | TRBV7-8 | CASSLERIAGGPNETQYF | TGTGCCAGCAGCTTAGAGAGAATAGCGGGAGGGCCGAATGAGACCCAGTACTTC
TRBJ2-1 | . | . | TRBV29-1 | CSASAPYNEQFF | TGCAGCGCTAGCGCACCCTACAATGAGCAGTTCTTC
TRBJ1-4 | once | TRBD1 | TRBV7-9 | CASSPDRVPEKLFF | TGTGCCAGCAGCCCCGACAGGGTACCCGAAAAACTGTTTTTT
TRBJ2-7 | . | TRBD1 | TRBV9 | CASSGPRQGGSYEQYF | TGCGCCAGCAGCGGACCGAGACAGGGGGGTTCCTACGAGCAGTACTTC
TRBJ2-4 | . | TRBD2 | TRBV9 | CASSESWTSGNIQYF | TGTGCCAGCAGTGAGTCATGGACTAGCGGAAACATTCAGTACTTC
TRBJ2-5 | . | . | TRBV7-8 | CASSPQETQYF | TGTGCCAGCAGCCCACAAGAGACCCAGTACTTC
TRBJ2-7 | . | . | TRBV6-5 | CASSSTGNEQYF | TGTGCCAGCAGTTCCACAGGGAACGAGCAGTACTTC
TRBJ2-1 | . | . | TRBV21-1 | CASSKASGGRAYNEQFF | TGTGCCAGCAGCAAAGCGTCGGGCGGGAGGGCCTACAATGAGCAGTTCTTC
TRBJ2-5 | . | . | TRBV5-1 | CASSPGTPQETQYF | TGCGCCAGCAGCCCCGGGACTCCTCAAGAGACCCAGTACTTC
TRBJ1-5 | . | . | TRBV19 | CASSIDFGGQPQHF | TGTGCCAGTAGTATCGACTTCGGGGGTCAGCCCCAGCATTTT